Shown below are 32 T cell receptor beta chains from a single sample sequenced in a study of shared T cell receptors in the human thymus. Sequenced by immunoSEQ multiplex PCR; TCRdb stores in-frame clones only, minus some. Found here are hundreds of thousands of clones, around 87% of them singletons; the top ten hold over 0.008%. The same sample was also used in a study of human thymus T cells.

The sample taken for sequencing was thymocytes. The receptors come from a boy in the first two years of life with a congenital heart defect.

The gene calls are TRBV28 and TRBJ1-3, with 9 bases fitting TRBD1. V lost 3 bases, J lost 0 bases, and 6 bases stayed unmatched. Looked up from germline, CDR1 is MDHEN and CDR2 is SYDVKM. The CDR3 length is 17 residues. The chain's CDR3 is CASSFTGGNSSGNTIYF. As DNA, the CDR3 is TGTGCCAGCAGTTTTACAGGGGGCAATTCCTCTGGAAACACCATATATTTT. The whole variable domain, remainder taken from reference TRBV28 and TRBJ1-3, is DVKVTQSSRYLVKRTGEKVFLECVQDMDHENMFWYRQDPGLGLRLIYFSYDVKMKEKGDIPEGYSVSREKKERFSLILESASTNQTSMYLCASSFTGGNSSGNTIYFGEGSWLTVV.

This CDR3 is CAWSRPPDNEQFF. The CDR3, as DNA: TGTGCCTGGAGTCGTCCTCCGGACAATGAGCAGTTCTTC. The chain links TRBV30 to TRBJ2-1; D is unresolved. Per the germline V gene, CDR1 is GTSNPN and CDR2 is SVGIG (reference sequence). Trimming pared 2 bases from V and 5 bases from J, leaving 10 bases between. This CDR3 contains 13 residues.

V gene TRBV19 combines with J gene TRBJ1-1, with a tentative D call TRBD1 (5 bases). Germline V CDR1 and CDR2: LNHDA, SQIVND (reference sequence). The germline V and J ends were trimmed by 5 bases and 4 bases, with 8 bases remaining between them. There are 12 residues in the CDR3. CDR3 sequence reads: CASSRGGTEAFF. The CDR3 DNA sequence: TGTGCCAGTAGTCGGGGGGGCACTGAAGCTTTCTTT. The whole variable domain, remainder taken from reference TRBV19 and TRBJ1-1, is DGGITQSPKYLFRKEGQNVTLSCEQNLNHDAMYWYRQDPGQGLRLIYYSQIVNDFQKGDIAEGYSVSREKKESFPLTVTSAQKNPTAFYLCASSRGGTEAFFGQGTRLTVV.

The rearrangement links TRBV28 to TRBJ1-3, with TRBD1 identical over 8 bases. The CDR3 is made up of 14 amino acids. CDR1 and CDR2 (germline): MDHEN, SYDVKM. The trim removed 5 bases at V and 2 bases at J, leaving 2 bases unmatched. CDR3: CASSLRGPGNTIYF. DNA for the CDR3: TGTGCCAGCAGTCTCAGGGGGCCTGGAAACACCATATATTTT.

This chain links TRBV4-2 with TRBJ2-5; 8 nucleotides align to TRBD2. CDR3 length equals 22 residues. Germline trimming cut 1 base from V and 4 bases from J; bases unmatched to any gene: 26. Germline values: CDR1 LGHNA, CDR2 YNFKEQ. CDR3 coding DNA: TGTGCCAGCAGCCAAGGGGGACGGGACGGGGGGGCCGGTGGAAGGTTAGGAGAGACCCAGTACTTC. This encodes CASSQGGRDGGAGGRLGETQYF.

The J gene is TRBJ1-2, the V gene TRBV18, with 8 nucleotides matching TRBD1. CDR1 and CDR2 from the germline V gene are KGHSH and LQKENI. CDR3 size: 15 residues. Trimming took 2 bases from V and 9 from J; bases not matched to a gene: 11. In DNA, the CDR3 is TGTGCCAGCTCACCATCGGCGGGACAGGTGTTTTGCTACACCTTC. Protein sequence: CASSPSAGQVFCYTF.

The V gene is TRBV2, the J gene TRBJ1-2; no clear D gene. V was trimmed by 10 bases and J by 6 bases, leaving 9 bases between them. CDR1 is SNHLY and CDR2 is FYNNEI in the germline V gene. This CDR3 contains 10 residues. Here the CDR3 reads CATPFDGYTF. The CDR3 nucleotides are TGTGCCACCCCCTTTGATGGCTACACCTTC.

J is TRBJ1-2 and V is TRBV7-2, with 11 bases lining up with TRBD1. CDR3 length: 16 residues. J gave up 3 bases and V 5 bases, and 8 bases lay outside the gene matches. The V gene's germline CDR1 is SGHTA and CDR2 FQGNSA. CDR3: CASSPPPGQGDYGYTF. CDR3 bases: TGTGCCAGCAGCCCTCCCCCGGGACAGGGGGACTATGGCTACACCTTC.

The rearrangement uses TRBV28 and TRBJ1-4; weak D call: TRBD1 (5 bases). The germline V gene has CDR1 MDHEN and CDR2 SYDVKM. V was trimmed by 7 bases and J by 2 bases, leaving 11 bases between them. The CDR3 totals 14 residues. CDR3 coding DNA: TGTGCCAGCATCGGGGGTACGACTAATGAAAAACTGTTTTTT. It codes for CASIGGTTNEKLFF.

The J gene is TRBJ1-4, the V gene TRBV7-2, with unresolved D. V dropped 6 bases and J dropped 7 bases, with 15 bases sitting between them. Germline lookup yields CDR1 SGHTA and CDR2 FQGNSA. The CDR3 extends over 14 amino acids. The CDR3 protein is CASRRGRGAEKLFF. DNA of the CDR3: TGTGCCAGCAGACGAGGACGGGGAGCTGAAAAACTGTTTTTT.

The gene calls are TRBV2 and TRBJ1-4; D is uncertain. Germline V gene sequence: CDR1 SNHLY, CDR2 FYNNEI. Trimming took 2 bases from V and 0 from J, leaving 19 bases between them. The CDR3 totals 19 residues. CDR3 sequence reads: CASSELRPEAEATNEKLFF. The DNA for the CDR3 is TGTGCCAGCAGTGAATTACGTCCGGAGGCGGAGGCAACTAATGAAAAACTGTTTTTT. Full variable domain (remainder filled in from reference TRBV2 and TRBJ1-4): EPEVTQTPSHQVTQMGQEVILRCVPISNHLYFYWYRQILGQKVEFLVSFYNNEISEKSEIFDDQFSVERPDGSNFTLKIRSTKLEDSAMYFCASSELRPEAEATNEKLFFGSGTQLSVL.

The sample holds a few counts of this clone. This chain's CDR3 is CATSRSGQPQHF. The CDR3, as DNA: TGTGCCACCAGCAGATCGGGTCAGCCCCAGCATTTT. The chain employs TRBV15 and TRBJ1-5, with unresolved D. Germline CDR1 is LNHNV and CDR2 is YYDKDF (reference sequence). The V and J ends lost 2 bases and 6 bases respectively, with 5 bases between them. The CDR3 loop spans 12 amino acids.

This sequence joins TRBV6-5 and TRBJ2-7; D is perhaps TRBD2 (6 bases). Germline loops: CDR1 MNHEY, CDR2 SVGAGI. CDR3 size: 16 residues. V gave up 4 bases and J gave up 7 bases, with 23 bases separating them. CDR3 coding DNA: TGTGCCAGCAGTTTGAAAGGGGACTCCCGAGGAGGGGAGCAGTACTTC. This encodes CASSLKGDSRGGEQYF.

This clone was counted once. The CDR3 bases are TGCGCCAGCAGCCCACGGACAGCAACGAACACCGGGGAGCTGTTTTTT. Translating gives CASSPRTATNTGELFF. The V gene is TRBV4-3, the J gene TRBJ2-2; the D gene is possibly TRBD1 (6 bases). CDR1 is LGHNA and CDR2 is YSLEER in the germline V gene. This CDR3 has 16 residues. Trimming shortened V by 4 bases and J by 0 bases, and 12 bases separated the two germline ends.

The chain uses TRBV5-1 and TRBJ2-7; 13 bases align to TRBD2. The CDR3 runs to 15 residues. Germline assignment: CDR1 SGHRS and CDR2 YFSETQ. V dropped 4 bases and J dropped 2; count of bases not matched to a gene: 3. CDR3 region: CASSTGTSGTYEQYF. DNA of the CDR3: TGCGCCAGCAGCACAGGGACTAGCGGGACCTACGAGCAGTACTTC.

The chain has TRBV4-1 and TRBJ2-7; 10 bases match TRBD1. Germline V gene lookup returns CDR1 MGHRA and CDR2 YSYEKL. CDR3 size: 15 residues. The junction had 4 bases not matched to a gene; V was cut back by 1 base and J by 4 bases. In DNA, the CDR3 is TGCGCCAGCAGCCAAGTACGGGACAGGGGATACGAGCAGTACTTC. It translates to CASSQVRDRGYEQYF.

The chain is built from TRBV7-9 and TRBJ2-3; TRBD2 agrees at 8 bases. Per germline, CDR1 SEHNR and CDR2 FQNEAQ (reference sequence). This CDR3 is 17 amino acids long. J gave up 0 bases and V 1 base, and 6 bases lay outside the gene matches. CDR3 nucleotides: TGTGCCAGCAGCTTAGTTACTAGCGGAAACAGCACAGATACGCAGTATTTT. Its protein product is CASSLVTSGNSTDTQYF.

The gene calls are TRBV6-4 and TRBJ1-1; D is perhaps TRBD1 (5 bases). The CDR3 contains 16 residues. Trimming shortened V by 4 bases and J by 0 bases, and 15 bases separated the two germline ends. Per the germline V gene, CDR1 is MRHNA and CDR2 is SNTAGT. CDR3 amino acids: CASSVHGGLMNTEAFF. In DNA form, the CDR3 reads TGTGCCAGCAGTGTTCACGGGGGGTTAATGAACACTGAAGCTTTCTTT.

The chain uses TRBV9 and TRBJ2-3, with TRBD2 identical over 12 bases. Germline trimming cut 2 bases from V and 3 bases from J; bases unmatched to any gene: 4. The CDR3 length is 16 residues. CDR1 is SGDLS and CDR2 is YYNGEE in the germline V gene. CDR3 nucleotide sequence: TGTGCCAGCAGCGTTGAGACTAGCGGGGGTACAGATACGCAGTATTTT. Translating it yields CASSVETSGGTDTQYF.

The chain joins TRBV6-5 to TRBJ1-2, with 7 bases identical to TRBD1. V shed 7 bases, J shed 6 bases, and the junction held 5 bases outside the gene matches. The CDR3 is 12 amino acids. Per the germline V gene, CDR1 is MNHEY and CDR2 is SVGAGI. The CDR3 DNA reads as TGTGCCAGCACTTCAACAGGGGATGGCTACACCTTC. Encoded protein: CASTSTGDGYTF.

The chain uses TRBV19 and TRBJ2-1; D may be TRBD2 (5 bases). The germline gives CDR1 LNHDA, CDR2 SQIVND (reference sequence). The CDR3 spans 16 residues. V lost 2 bases and J 4 bases, leaving 15 bases between the germline ends. The DNA of the CDR3 is TGTGCCAGTAGTATACCCTCGCGGGTCGGTTACAATGAGCAGTTCTTC. This codes for CASSIPSRVGYNEQFF.

The J gene is TRBJ2-3, the V gene TRBV6-1, with D possibly TRBD2 on 6 matching bases. The CDR3 is made up of 13 amino acids. Trimming left V 6 bases short and J 3 bases short, with 10 bases between. The germline CDR1 and CDR2 sequences are MNHNS and SASEGT. CDR3 protein: CASRAGRTDTQYF. The CDR3, as DNA: TGTGCCAGCAGGGCAGGGAGGACAGATACGCAGTATTTT.

The gene calls are TRBV4-3 and TRBJ2-2; 7 bases are a match to TRBD1. The ends lost 0 bases at V and 3 bases at J; junction bases unmatched: 4. Per the germline V gene, CDR1 is LGHNA and CDR2 is YSLEER. The CDR3 is 16 amino acids. The CDR3 reads CASSQDHQGDTGELFF. As DNA, the CDR3 is TGCGCCAGCAGCCAAGATCACCAGGGGGACACCGGGGAGCTGTTTTTT.

The chain links TRBV11-2 to TRBJ2-7; 7 bases fit TRBD1. CDR1 is SGHAT and CDR2 is FQNNGV in the germline V gene. The CDR3 sequence is 14 residues long. V lost 5 bases and J lost 1; bases outside the gene matches: 5. CDR3 DNA: TGTGCCAGCAGCAAAGGGACAGTATCCTACGAGCAGTACTTC. Its translation: CASSKGTVSYEQYF.

The rearrangement links TRBV5-1 to TRBJ2-1; 13 bases fit TRBD2. CDR3 length: 15 residues. The ends lost 3 bases at V and 9 bases at J; junction bases unmatched: 6. Germline V gene data show CDR1 as SGHRS and CDR2 as YFSETQ. The CDR3 DNA follows: TGCGCCAGCAGCTCCCCGGGACTAGCGGGGCTTGAGCAGTTCTTC. It codes for CASSSPGLAGLEQFF.

Regarding this clone: Other DNA sequences in this sample translate to the same CDR3. The rearrangement links TRBV15 to TRBJ1-6; D gene unclear. This CDR3 contains 15 residues. Germline loops: CDR1 LNHNV, CDR2 YYDKDF (reference sequence). V was shortened by 0 bases and J by 8 bases, with 11 bases between the two germline ends. The CDR3 reads CATSRESVRYSPLHF. CDR3 nucleotides: TGTGCCACCAGCAGAGAATCGGTCCGATATTCACCCCTCCACTTT.

The count of this clone is one. The chain recombines TRBV27 with TRBJ2-1; TRBD2 agrees at 8 bases. V shed 6 bases, J shed 9 bases, and the junction held 19 bases outside the gene matches. The CDR3 has 17 residues. CDR1 is MNHEY, CDR2 SMNVEV, per germline (reference sequence). This CDR3 is CASSHKQSGRGWSEQFF. CDR3 bases: TGTGCCAGCAGCCACAAGCAGAGCGGGAGAGGGTGGTCTGAGCAGTTCTTC.

The gene calls are TRBV11-1 and TRBJ2-6, with D tentatively TRBD1 (5 bases). V lost 5 bases to trimming and J lost 0 bases, with 8 bases between them. The germline gives CDR1 SGHAT, CDR2 FQDESV (reference sequence). The CDR3 consists of 15 residues. In nucleotides, the CDR3 is TGTGCCAGCAGCGACAGCCGCTCTGGGGCCAACGTCCTGACTTTC. Residues: CASSDSRSGANVLTF.

In regard to this clone: Additional DNA sequences in this sample encode the identical CDR3. The chain has TRBV27 and TRBJ2-1; 10 bases agree with TRBD2. The trim removed 5 bases at V and 0 bases at J, leaving 4 bases unmatched. The CDR3 runs 16 residues. The germline V gene encodes CDR1 MNHEY and CDR2 SMNVEV (reference sequence). The CDR3 here is CASSPRTSGSYNEQFF. The CDR3, as DNA: TGTGCCAGCAGTCCGAGGACTAGCGGCTCCTACAATGAGCAGTTCTTC.

The chain uses TRBV2 and TRBJ1-2; D is unclear. V lost 8 bases to trimming and J lost 4 bases, with 8 bases between them. Germline lookup yields CDR1 SNHLY and CDR2 FYNNEI. This CDR3 spans 11 amino acids. The CDR3 DNA reads TGTGCCAGCGGTCCGGTCTATGGCTACACCTTC. Protein product: CASGPVYGYTF.

The chain is built from TRBV10-3 and TRBJ1-2, with 7 positions matching TRBD1. Per the germline V gene, CDR1 is ENHRY and CDR2 is SYGVKD. Germline trimming cut 0 bases from V and 0 bases from J; bases unmatched to any gene: 13. CDR3 length: 19 residues. The CDR3 nucleotides read TGTGCCATCAGTGAGTCGAGAGTAGGACAGGATCACCCTAACTATGGCTACACCTTC. This codes for CAISESRVGQDHPNYGYTF.

This clone was seen once. The chain is built from TRBV10-3 and TRBJ1-2, with D uncertain. V lost 0 bases and J lost 1, with 9 bases in between. Germline V gene data show CDR1 as ENHRY and CDR2 as SYGVKD. CDR3 size: 15 residues. For the CDR3, the DNA is TGTGCCATCAGTGAGTCAACAGATATTAACTATGGCTACACCTTC. Encoded protein: CAISESTDINYGYTF.